This TCR beta chain was recovered during a study of OX40 agonist ivuxolimab in advanced cancers. Study at large: Six ivuxolimab dose levels, 0.01 to 10 mg/kg, were given intravenously every 2 weeks.

Libraries were prepared by immunoSEQ multiplex PCR; TCRdb keeps only in-frame clonotypes and omits some of them. The table records over 5,000 clones, 65% to 70% of them present only once. V lost 5 bases and J 5 bases, leaving 15 bases between the germline ends. CDR3 size: 14 residues. CDR1 is MNHEY, CDR2 SMNVEV, per germline (reference sequence). This TCR came from an adult with an advanced solid tumor such as melanoma, head and neck, liver or kidney cancer. The sequencing here drew on CD4+ or CD8+ T cells sorted from blood, taken in a trial of the OX40 agonist ivuxolimab. The rearrangement links TRBV27 to TRBJ2-5; D perhaps matches TRBD2 (6 bases). The CDR3 DNA reads TGTGCCAGCAGTGCCCGGGACTTTGGGGAGACCCAGTACTTC. Translated: CASSARDFGETQYF.